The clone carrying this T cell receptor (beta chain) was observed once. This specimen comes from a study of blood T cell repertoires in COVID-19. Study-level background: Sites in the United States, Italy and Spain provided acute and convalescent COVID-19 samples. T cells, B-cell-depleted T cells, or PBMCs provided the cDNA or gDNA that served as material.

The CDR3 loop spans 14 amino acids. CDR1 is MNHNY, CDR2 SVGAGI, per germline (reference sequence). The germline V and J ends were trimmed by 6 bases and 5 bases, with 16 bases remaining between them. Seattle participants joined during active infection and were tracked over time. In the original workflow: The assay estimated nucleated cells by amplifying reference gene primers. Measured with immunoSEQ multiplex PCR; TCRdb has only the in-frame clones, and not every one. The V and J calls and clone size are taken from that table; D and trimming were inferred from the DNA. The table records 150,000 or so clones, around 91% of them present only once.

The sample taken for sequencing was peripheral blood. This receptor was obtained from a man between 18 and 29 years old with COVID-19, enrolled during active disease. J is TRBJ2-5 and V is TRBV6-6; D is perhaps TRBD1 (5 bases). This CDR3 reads CASSDQGITETQYF. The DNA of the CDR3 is TGTGCCAGCAGCGACCAGGGCATTACTGAGACCCAGTACTTC.